These T cell receptor beta chains were read from a single sample in a study of cytomegalovirus exposure and HLA in healthy donors. Produced via immunoSEQ multiplex PCR; TCRdb's table is partial and in-frame only. This table holds roughly 150,000 clones, about 72% found once. The material sequenced was PBMCs. The receptors were gathered from a middle-aged man in good health and CMV-seronegative. Each CDR3 is given without its conserved first and last residue.

CDR3 protein,V gene,J gene
SVDKRESIDTQY,TRBV29-1,TRBJ2-3
AISDTRTGGNGEQF,TRBV10-3,TRBJ2-1
ASGTGGWVF,TRBV25-1,TRBJ2-1
ASSLTLWQGETGELF,TRBV7-3,TRBJ2-2
ASSLLAGGSYNEQF,TRBV7-2,TRBJ2-1
ASSKDRSNSYEQY,TRBV5-8,TRBJ2-7
ASTGTPYEQY,TRBV30,TRBJ2-7
SGSEQY,TRBV29-1,.
ASSLQGGGPNTGELF,TRBV7-3,TRBJ2-2
ASRVGSGSSYNEQF,TRBV2,TRBJ2-1
AITSGTGVYEQY,TRBV10-3,TRBJ2-7
ASSRGGPSSYEQY,TRBV5-4,TRBJ2-7
SVWRGTSSYNEQF,TRBV29-1,TRBJ2-1
ASGLDRGLGGNGYT,TRBV12-5,TRBJ1-2
ASSPVGAWQETQY,TRBV7-7,TRBJ2-5
ASSEAGGSSYEQY,TRBV2,TRBJ2-7
ASSGTAGNTIY,TRBV6-6,TRBJ1-3
ASSRGRAYEQY,TRBV18,TRBJ2-7
ASKDRSTSPLH,TRBV19,TRBJ1-6
ASSLGAAGQNEQF,TRBV5-4,TRBJ2-1
ASSKPGLSTDTQY,TRBV5-4,TRBJ2-3
ASSQETGAGIEYGYT,TRBV4-3,TRBJ1-2
AIRASGDSYNEQF,TRBV10-3,TRBJ2-1
ASSPQGFWAEAF,TRBV7-9,TRBJ1-1
ASSMGQPTGETQY,TRBV7-9,TRBJ2-5
ASSLEGLAGGRTDTQY,TRBV5-1,TRBJ2-3
ASSQSDRGVSYNEQF,TRBV23-1,TRBJ2-1
ASSPGRRLHEQY,TRBV28,TRBJ2-7
ASSYRQGLGEKLF,TRBV27,TRBJ1-4
ASSLGAPIYGYT,TRBV19,TRBJ1-2
ASSSPDSGGKETQY,TRBV27,TRBJ2-5
ASSLSGGIDTQY,TRBV7-3,TRBJ2-3
ASSLGGGRKLYNEQF,TRBV6-4,TRBJ2-1
SVGGQLGMDEQY,TRBV29-1,TRBJ2-7
ASSLTGQGGYEQY,TRBV28,TRBJ2-7
ASSNSRAGKTQY,TRBV5-1,TRBJ2-5
ASSLWVSSNTEAF,TRBV28,TRBJ1-1
ASSVNSNQPQH,TRBV19,TRBJ1-5
ASSLARTGGYNEQF,TRBV7-8,TRBJ2-1
ASGNRGSGANVLT,TRBV12-5,TRBJ2-6
SARDSYEQY,TRBV20-1,TRBJ2-7
ASSLDLGGTQY,TRBV5-1,TRBJ2-3
ASSWGGPDNEQF,TRBV7-3,TRBJ2-1
ASSLATGDGYT,TRBV5-1,TRBJ1-2
ASSLEWSGGLETQY,TRBV7-7,TRBJ2-5
ASSQDLAGERNEQF,TRBV4-1,TRBJ2-1
ASSQDEGEKLF,TRBV4-2,TRBJ1-4
ASSYRGPNTEAF,TRBV6-5,TRBJ1-1
ASTTGGSASYEQY,TRBV7-2,.
ASSQDHNEVAVYEQY,TRBV14,TRBJ2-7
ASSYRGAYEQY,TRBV5-8,TRBJ2-7
ASSSAGGYSPLH,TRBV9,TRBJ1-6
ASSIAGGPSYEQY,TRBV6-6,TRBJ2-7
ASNLGGPGNTIY,TRBV2,TRBJ1-3
ASSTQGRAYEQY,TRBV19,TRBJ2-7